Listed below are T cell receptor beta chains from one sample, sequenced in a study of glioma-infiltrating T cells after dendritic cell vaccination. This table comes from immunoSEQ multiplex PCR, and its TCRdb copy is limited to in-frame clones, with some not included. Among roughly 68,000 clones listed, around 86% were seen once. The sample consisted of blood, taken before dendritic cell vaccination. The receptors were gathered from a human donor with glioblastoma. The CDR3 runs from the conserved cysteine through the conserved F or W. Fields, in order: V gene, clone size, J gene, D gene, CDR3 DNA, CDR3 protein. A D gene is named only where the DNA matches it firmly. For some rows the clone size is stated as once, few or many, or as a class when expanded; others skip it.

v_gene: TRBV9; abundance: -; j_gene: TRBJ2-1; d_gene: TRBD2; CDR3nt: TGTGCCAGCAGTGTAGGTATACTAGCGGGGAATGAGCAGTTCTTC; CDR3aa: CASSVGILAGNEQFF
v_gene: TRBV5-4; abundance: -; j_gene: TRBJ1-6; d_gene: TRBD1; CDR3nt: TGTGCCAGCAGCGGGGACGGGACAGGGATAAAGAATAATTCACCCCTCCACTTT; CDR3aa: CASSGDGTGIKNNSPLHF
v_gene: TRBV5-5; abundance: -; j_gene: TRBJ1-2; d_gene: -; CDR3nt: TGTGCCAGCAGCTTGGTGACCGAGCGGTATGGCTACACCTTC; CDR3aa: CASSLVTERYGYTF
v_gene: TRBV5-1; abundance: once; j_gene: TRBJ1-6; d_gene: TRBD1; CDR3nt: TGCGCCAGCAGCTTGACTTGGGACAGGAATTCACCCCTCCACTTT; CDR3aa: CASSLTWDRNSPLHF
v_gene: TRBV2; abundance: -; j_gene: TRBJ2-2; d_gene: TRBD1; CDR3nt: TGTGCCAGCAGGGGGACAGGGGTTAACACCGGGGAGCTGTTTTTT; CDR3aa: CASRGTGVNTGELFF
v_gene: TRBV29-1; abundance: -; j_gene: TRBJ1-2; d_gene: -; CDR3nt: TGCAGCGTTGATGAGGGCCAGGGGAGATCGTTGGGCTACACCTTC; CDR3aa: CSVDEGQGRSLGYTF
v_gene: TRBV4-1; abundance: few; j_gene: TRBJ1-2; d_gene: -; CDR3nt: TGCGCCAGCAGCCAAGAGGGACTGATCTATGGCTACACCTTC; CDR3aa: CASSQEGLIYGYTF
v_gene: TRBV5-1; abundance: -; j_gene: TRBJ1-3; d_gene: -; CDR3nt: TGCGCCAGCAGTCCCATCTCTGGAAACACCATATATTTT; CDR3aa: CASSPISGNTIYF
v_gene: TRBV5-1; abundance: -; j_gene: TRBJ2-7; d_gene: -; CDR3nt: TGCGCCAGCAGCTTCCTTGGGCAGGGATACGAGCAGTACTTC; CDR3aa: CASSFLGQGYEQYF
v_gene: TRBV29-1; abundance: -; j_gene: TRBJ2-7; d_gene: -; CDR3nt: TGCAGCGTTGGGGGACAATGGAACGAGCAGTACTTC; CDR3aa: CSVGGQWNEQYF
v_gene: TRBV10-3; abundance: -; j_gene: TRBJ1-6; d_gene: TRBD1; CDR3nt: TGTGCCATCAATGCGGGGACAGGGTATTCACCCCTCCACTTT; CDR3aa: CAINAGTGYSPLHF
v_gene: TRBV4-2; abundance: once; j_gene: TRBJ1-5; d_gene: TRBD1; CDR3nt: TGTGCCAGCAGCCCGCGGGACAGCGACAATCAGCCCCAGCATTTT; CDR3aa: CASSPRDSDNQPQHF
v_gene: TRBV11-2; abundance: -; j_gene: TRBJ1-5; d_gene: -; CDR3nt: TGTGCCAGCAGCTTAGGCGGAACCAATCAGCCCCAGCATTTT; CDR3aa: CASSLGGTNQPQHF
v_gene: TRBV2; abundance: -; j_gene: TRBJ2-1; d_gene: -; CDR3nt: TGTGCCAGCAGCGACTTGGCTCCTACGGGCAATGAGCAGTTCTTC; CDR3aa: CASSDLAPTGNEQFF
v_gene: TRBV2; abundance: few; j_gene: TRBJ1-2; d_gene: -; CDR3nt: TGTGCCAGCAGTGAAGCGCGGTATGGCTACACCTTC; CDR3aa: CASSEARYGYTF
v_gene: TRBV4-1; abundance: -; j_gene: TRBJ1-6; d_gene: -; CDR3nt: TGCGCCAGCAGCCAAGGGCAGGTAGTCTCCTATAATTCACCCCTCCACTTT; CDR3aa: CASSQGQVVSYNSPLHF
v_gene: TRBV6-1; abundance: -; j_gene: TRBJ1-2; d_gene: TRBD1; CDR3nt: TGTGCCAGCAGTGAAACCGGGACAGGCTATGGCTACACCTTC; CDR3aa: CASSETGTGYGYTF
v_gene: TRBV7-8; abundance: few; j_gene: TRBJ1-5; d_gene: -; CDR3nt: TGTGCCAGCAGCTTAGACGCGGGGACTAGCAATCAGCCCCAGCATTTT; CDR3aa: CASSLDAGTSNQPQHF
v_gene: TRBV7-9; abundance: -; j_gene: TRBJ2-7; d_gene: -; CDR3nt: TGTGCCAGCAGCTTACGAGGGGGGGGTGGAGAGCAGTACTTC; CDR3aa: CASSLRGGGGEQYF
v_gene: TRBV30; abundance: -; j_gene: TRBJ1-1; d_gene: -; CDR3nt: TGTGCCTGGAGTGTAACAGGGACCGAAGCTTTCTTT; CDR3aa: CAWSVTGTEAFF
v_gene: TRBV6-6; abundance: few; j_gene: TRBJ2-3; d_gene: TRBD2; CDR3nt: TGTGCCAGCAGTTCCCTAGCGGGGGGGTTGAATACGCAGTATTTT; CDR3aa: CASSSLAGGLNTQYF
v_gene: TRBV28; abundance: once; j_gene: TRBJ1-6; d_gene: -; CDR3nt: TGTGCCAGCAGTTTACCAGGGGAGAATTCACCCCTCCACTTT; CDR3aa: CASSLPGENSPLHF
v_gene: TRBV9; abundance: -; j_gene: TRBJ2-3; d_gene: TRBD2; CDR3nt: TGTGCCAGCAGCAAGGGACTAGCGGGGGGAGGGGATACGCAGTATTTT; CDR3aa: CASSKGLAGGGDTQYF
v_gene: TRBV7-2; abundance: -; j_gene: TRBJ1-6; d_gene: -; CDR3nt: TGTGCCAGCAGCTTATGGGGACACGATAATTCACCCCTCCACTTT; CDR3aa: CASSLWGHDNSPLHF
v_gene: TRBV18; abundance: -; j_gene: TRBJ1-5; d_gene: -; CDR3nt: TGTGCCAGCTCACCAGCGGGGACTTACAATCAGCCCCAGCATTTT; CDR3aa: CASSPAGTYNQPQHF
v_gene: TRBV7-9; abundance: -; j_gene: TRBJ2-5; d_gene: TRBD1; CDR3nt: TGTGCCAGCAGCAGGGACAGCATCATCCAAGAGACCCAGTACTTC; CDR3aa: CASSRDSIIQETQYF
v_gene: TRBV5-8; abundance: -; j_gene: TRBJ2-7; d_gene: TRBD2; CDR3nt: TGTGCCAGCAGCGGAGCGGGGGGTTCCTACGAGCAGTACTTC; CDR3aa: CASSGAGGSYEQYF
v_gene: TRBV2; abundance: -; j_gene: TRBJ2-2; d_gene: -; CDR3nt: TGTGCCAGCAGGAAGGGGGTTCCCGTAAACACCGGGGAGCTGTTTTTT; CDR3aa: CASRKGVPVNTGELFF
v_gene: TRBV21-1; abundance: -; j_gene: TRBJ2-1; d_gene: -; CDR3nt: TGTGCCAGCAGCAAAGCCGGACTACCCAATGAGCAGTTCTTC; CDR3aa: CASSKAGLPNEQFF
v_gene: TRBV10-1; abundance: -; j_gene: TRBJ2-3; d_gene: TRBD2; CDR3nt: TGCGCCAGCAGTGAGAGGCACCCCAGCGGGGGGTCCGGGGATACGCAGTATTTT; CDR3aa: CASSERHPSGGSGDTQYF
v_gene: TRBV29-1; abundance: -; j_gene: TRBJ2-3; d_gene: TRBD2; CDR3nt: TGCAGCGTTTTTTGGGGAGGGCTGGTGTCAGATACGCAGTATTTT; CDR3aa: CSVFWGGLVSDTQYF
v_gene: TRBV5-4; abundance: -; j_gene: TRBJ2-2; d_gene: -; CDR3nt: TGTGCCAGCAGCTTGGGTTTGCGGGGCGGCACCGGGGAGCTGTTTTTT; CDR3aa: CASSLGLRGGTGELFF
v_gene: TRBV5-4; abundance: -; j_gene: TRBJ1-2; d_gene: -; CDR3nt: TGTGCCAGCAGCTTGCGCGGAGCTAACTATGGCTACACCTTC; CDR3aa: CASSLRGANYGYTF
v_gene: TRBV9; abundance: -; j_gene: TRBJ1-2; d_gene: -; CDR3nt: TGTGCCAGCAGCGTAGTTGGGGCAGGCTACACCTTC; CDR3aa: CASSVVGAGYTF
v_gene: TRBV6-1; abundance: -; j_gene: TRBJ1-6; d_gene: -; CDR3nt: TGTGCCAGCGGGAGTCGGTCGGATAATTCACCCCTCCACTTT; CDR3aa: CASGSRSDNSPLHF
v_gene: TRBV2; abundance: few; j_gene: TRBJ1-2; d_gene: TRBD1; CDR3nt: TGTGCCAGCAAAACGACAGGGAACCCCTATGGCTACACCTTC; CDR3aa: CASKTTGNPYGYTF
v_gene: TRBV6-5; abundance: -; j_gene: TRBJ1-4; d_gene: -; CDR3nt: TGTGCCAGCAGAAGGGGCCTAACTAATGAAAAACTGTTTTTT; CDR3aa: CASRRGLTNEKLFF
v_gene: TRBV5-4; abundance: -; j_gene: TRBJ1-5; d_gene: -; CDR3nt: TGTGCCAGCAGCATCGGATTAACAGGGTCCGAGGGGCCCCAGCATTTT; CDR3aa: CASSIGLTGSEGPQHF
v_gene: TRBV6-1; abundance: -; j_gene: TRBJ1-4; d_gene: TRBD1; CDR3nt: TGTGCCAGCAGTGAAGTAGGGACAGAAGCTGAAAAACTGTTTTTT; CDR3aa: CASSEVGTEAEKLFF
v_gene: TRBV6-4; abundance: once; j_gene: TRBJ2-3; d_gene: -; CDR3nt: TGTGCCAGCAGTGACTTAGGGTCGAGGGGGACGCAGTATTTT; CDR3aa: CASSDLGSRGTQYF
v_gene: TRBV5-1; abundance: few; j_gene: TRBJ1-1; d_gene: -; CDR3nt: TGCGCCAGCAGCTTCAGTGCACTGAACACTGAAGCTTTCTTT; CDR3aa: CASSFSALNTEAFF
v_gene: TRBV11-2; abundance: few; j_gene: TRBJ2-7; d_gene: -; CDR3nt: TGTGCCAGCAGACCAGACAGAGACTCATCTTACGAGCAGTACTTC; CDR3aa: CASRPDRDSSYEQYF
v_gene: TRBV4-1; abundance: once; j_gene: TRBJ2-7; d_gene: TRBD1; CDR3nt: TGCGCCAGCAGCCAAGAAATGGCAGGGGGCTACGAGCAGTACTTC; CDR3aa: CASSQEMAGGYEQYF
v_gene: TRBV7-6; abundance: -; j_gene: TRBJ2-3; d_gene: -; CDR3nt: TGTGCCAGCAGCTTACTGACAGATACGCAGTATTTT; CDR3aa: CASSLLTDTQYF
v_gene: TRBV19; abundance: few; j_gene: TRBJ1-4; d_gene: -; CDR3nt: TGTGCCAGTAGTTTACAGGTCACTAATGAAAAACTGTTTTTT; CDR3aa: CASSLQVTNEKLFF
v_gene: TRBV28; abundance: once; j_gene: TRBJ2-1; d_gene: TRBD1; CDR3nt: TGTGCCAGCAGCCCCCCGGGACAGGAGGGAGCTGAGCAGTTCTTC; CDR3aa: CASSPPGQEGAEQFF
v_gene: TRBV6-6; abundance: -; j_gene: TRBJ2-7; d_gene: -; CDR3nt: TGTGCCAGCAGTTATCAGGGATTAGACTACGAGCAGTACTTC; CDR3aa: CASSYQGLDYEQYF
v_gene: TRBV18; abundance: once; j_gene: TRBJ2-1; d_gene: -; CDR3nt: TGTGCCAGCTCACACGGGCAGGGGAATGAGAATGAGCAGTTCTTC; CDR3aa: CASSHGQGNENEQFF
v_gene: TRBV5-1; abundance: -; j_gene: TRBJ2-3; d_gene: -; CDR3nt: TGCGCCAGCAGCTTGGCTAGCCACACAGATACGCAGTATTTT; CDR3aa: CASSLASHTDTQYF
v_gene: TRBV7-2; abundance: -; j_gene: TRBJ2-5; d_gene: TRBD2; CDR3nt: TGTGCCAGCGGAGCAAGCGGGGGGGCCAGAGAGACCCAGTACTTC; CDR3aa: CASGASGGARETQYF
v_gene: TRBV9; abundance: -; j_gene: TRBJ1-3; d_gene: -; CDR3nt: TGTGCCAGCAGCGTAGTAGACGGACTCTCTGGAAACACCATATATTTT; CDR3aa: CASSVVDGLSGNTIYF
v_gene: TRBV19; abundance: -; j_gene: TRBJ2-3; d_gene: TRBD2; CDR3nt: TGTGCCAGTTCCTGGACTAGCGGGATTAAAGATACGCAGTATTTT; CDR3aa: CASSWTSGIKDTQYF
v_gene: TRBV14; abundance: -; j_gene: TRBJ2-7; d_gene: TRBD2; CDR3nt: TGTGCCAGCAGCCAAGGGTTAGCGCGGGGGTTTTACGAGCAGTACTTC; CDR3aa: CASSQGLARGFYEQYF
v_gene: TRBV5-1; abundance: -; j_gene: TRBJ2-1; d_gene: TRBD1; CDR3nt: TGCGCCAGCAGCTTGGCCAATGGACAGGGAGTTAATGAGCAGTTCTTC; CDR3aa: CASSLANGQGVNEQFF
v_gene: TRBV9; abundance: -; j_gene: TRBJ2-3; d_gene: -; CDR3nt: TGTGCCAGCAGCGTAGTCGGCACAGATACGCAGTATTTT; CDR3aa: CASSVVGTDTQYF
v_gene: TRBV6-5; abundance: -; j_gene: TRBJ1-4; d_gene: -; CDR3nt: TGTGCCAGCAGGGGGCAGGGGCGTGAAAAACTGTTTTTT; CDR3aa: CASRGQGREKLFF
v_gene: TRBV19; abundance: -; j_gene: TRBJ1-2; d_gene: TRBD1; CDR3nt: TGTGCCACCCGAGGAGACAGGGCGGATAGTAACTATGGCTACACCTTC; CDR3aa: CATRGDRADSNYGYTF
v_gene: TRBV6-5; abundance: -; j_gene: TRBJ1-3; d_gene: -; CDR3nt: TGTGCCAGCAGTTACTTTAGTCGGGGTGGAAACACCATATATTTT; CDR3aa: CASSYFSRGGNTIYF
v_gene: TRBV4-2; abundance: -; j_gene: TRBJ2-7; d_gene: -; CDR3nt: TGTGCCAGCAGCCAAGAGATTCAGGGGTTTGGCTCCTACGAGCAGTACTTC; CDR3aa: CASSQEIQGFGSYEQYF
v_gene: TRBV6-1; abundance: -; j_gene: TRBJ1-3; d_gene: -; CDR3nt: TGTGCCAGCAGTGAATTGGGCAGTAGCTCTGGAAACACCATATATTTT; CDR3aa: CASSELGSSSGNTIYF